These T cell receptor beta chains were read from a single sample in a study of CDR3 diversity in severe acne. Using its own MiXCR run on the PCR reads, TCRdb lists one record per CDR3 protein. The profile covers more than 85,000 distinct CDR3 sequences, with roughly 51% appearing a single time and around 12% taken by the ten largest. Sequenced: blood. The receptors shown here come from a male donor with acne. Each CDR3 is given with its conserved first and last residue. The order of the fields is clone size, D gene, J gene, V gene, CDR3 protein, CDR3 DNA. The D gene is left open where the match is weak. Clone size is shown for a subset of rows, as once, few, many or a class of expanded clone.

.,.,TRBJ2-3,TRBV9,CASSVGQPAMGRATDTQYF,TGTGCCAGCAGCGTAGGACAGCCCGCTATGGGAAGAGCCACAGATACGCAGTATTTT
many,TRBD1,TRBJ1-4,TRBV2,CASSRQGHREKLFF,TGTGCCAGCAGTCGACAGGGCCATCGTGAAAAACTGTTTTTT
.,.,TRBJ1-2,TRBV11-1,CASSFGVRYGYTF,TGTGCCAGCAGCTTTGGGGTGCGTTATGGCTACACCTTC
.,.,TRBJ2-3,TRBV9,CASSIEGADTDTQYF,TGTGCCAGCAGCATAGAGGGAGCGGACACAGATACGCAGTATTTT
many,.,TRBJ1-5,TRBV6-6,CASGGPNQPQHF,TGTGCCAGCGGTGGGCCAAATCAGCCCCAGCATTTT
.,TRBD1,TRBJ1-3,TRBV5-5,CASSVGDRGAGNTIYF,TGTGCCAGCAGCGTGGGGGACAGGGGTGCAGGAAACACCATATATTTT
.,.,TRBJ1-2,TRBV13,CASSPSPDVSLEVYGYTF,TGTGCCAGCAGCCCATCCCCTGACGTATCCCTGGAGGTGTATGGCTACACCTTC
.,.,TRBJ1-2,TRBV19,CASSIVGGDANGYTF,TGTGCCAGTAGTATAGTAGGAGGGGACGCAAATGGCTACACCTTC
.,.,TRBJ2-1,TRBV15,CATNRGGSYDEQFF,TGTGCCACCAACAGAGGGGGATCCTACGATGAGCAGTTCTTC
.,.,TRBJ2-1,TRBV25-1,CASSEYTPRGGSSYEQFF,TGTGCCAGCAGTGAGTATACCCCCAGGGGAGGGTCTTCCTACGAGCAGTTCTTC
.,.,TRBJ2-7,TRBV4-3,CASSRTWGEVEQYF,TGCGCCAGCAGCCGAACCTGGGGGGAGGTCGAGCAGTACTTC
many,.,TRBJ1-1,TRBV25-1,CASMSGLFEAFF,TGTGCCAGCATGAGTGGGTTGTTTGAAGCTTTCTTT
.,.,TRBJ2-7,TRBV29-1,CASSEFFGGRSYEQYF,TGTGCCAGCAGTGAATTTTTCGGGGGCCGATCCTACGAGCAGTACTTC
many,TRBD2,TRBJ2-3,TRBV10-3,CAITSTSNTQYF,TGTGCCATCACCTCGACTAGCAATACGCAGTATTTT
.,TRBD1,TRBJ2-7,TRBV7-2,CASSSYSSGQGYEQYF,TGTGCCAGCAGTTCATACTCCTCGGGACAGGGCTACGAGCAGTACTTC
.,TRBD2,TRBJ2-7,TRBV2,CASSEVGEGRYGYEQYF,TGTGCCAGCAGTGAAGTGGGGGAGGGCCGATACGGGTACGAGCAGTACTTC
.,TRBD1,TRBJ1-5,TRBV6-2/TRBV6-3,CASSRGPGGQGRQHF,TGTGCCAGTTCCCGGGGGCCAGGGGGGCAGGGCCGTCAGCATTTT
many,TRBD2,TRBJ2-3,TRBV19,CASTPTTGLAGLSTDTQYF,TGTGCCAGTACCCCAACCACGGGACTAGCGGGTCTTAGCACAGATACGCAGTATTTT
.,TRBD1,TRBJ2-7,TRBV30,CAWSSLDRASYEQYF,TGTGCCTGGAGTTCTCTCGACAGGGCCTCCTACGAGCAGTACTTC
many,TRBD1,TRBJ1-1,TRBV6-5,CASSHRGRKNTEAFF,TGTGCCAGCAGTCACAGGGGGCGTAAGAACACTGAAGCTTTCTTT
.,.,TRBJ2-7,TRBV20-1,CSARDLRGPSTYYEQYF,TGCAGTGCTAGAGATTTGCGAGGGCCCTCTACCTATTACGAGCAGTACTTC
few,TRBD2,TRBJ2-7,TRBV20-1,CSATTSGPLGQYF,TGCAGTGCCACGACTAGCGGGCCCCTCGGGCAGTACTTC
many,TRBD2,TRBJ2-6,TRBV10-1,CASSSGLAGRGSGANVLTF,TGCGCCAGCAGCTCAGGACTAGCGGGGAGGGGCTCTGGGGCCAACGTCCTGACTTTC
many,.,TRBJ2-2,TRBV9,CASSVVTGELFF,TGTGCCAGCAGCGTAGTCACCGGGGAGCTGTTTTTT
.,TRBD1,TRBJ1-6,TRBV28,CAAIQGASDSPLHF,TGTGCCGCTATACAGGGGGCCAGTGATTCACCCCTCCACTTT
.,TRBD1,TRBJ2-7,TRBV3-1,CASSQPRQGPYEQYF,TGTGCCAGCAGCCAACCTCGACAGGGCCCCTACGAGCAGTACTTC
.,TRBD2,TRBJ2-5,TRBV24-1,CATSKTSGYQETQYF,TGTGCCACCAGTAAGACTAGCGGATACCAAGAGACCCAGTACTTC
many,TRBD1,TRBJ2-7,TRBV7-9,CASRQTGGFDEQYF,TGTGCCAGCAGACAGACAGGGGGCTTTGACGAGCAGTACTTC
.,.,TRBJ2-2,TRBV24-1,CATSTSLTNTGELFF,TGTGCCACCAGTACAAGCCTGACGAACACCGGGGAGCTGTTTTTT
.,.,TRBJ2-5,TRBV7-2,CASSLSMETSFWLKVGEETQYF,TGTGCCAGCAGCTTATCGATGGAGACTAGTTTTTGGCTTAAGGTTGGGGAAGAGACCCAGTACTTC
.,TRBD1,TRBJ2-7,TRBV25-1,CASSEPQGVDEQYF,TGTGCCAGCAGTGAACCGCAGGGGGTTGACGAGCAGTACTTC
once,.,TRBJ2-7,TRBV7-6,CASSGAWSSYEQYF,TGTGCCAGCAGCGGGGCCTGGAGTTCCTACGAGCAGTACTTC
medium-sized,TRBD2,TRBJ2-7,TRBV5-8,CASSPGLAGERYF,TGTGCCAGCAGCCCGGGACTAGCGGGAGAACGGTACTTC
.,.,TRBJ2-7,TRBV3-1,CASSQGSFSYEQYF,TGTGCCAGCAGCCAAGGATCCTTCTCCTACGAGCAGTACTTC
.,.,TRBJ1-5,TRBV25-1,CASSDQDSNQPQHF,TGTGCCAGCAGTGATCAGGATAGCAATCAGCCCCAGCATTTT
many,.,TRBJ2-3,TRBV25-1,CASSDQAAQYF,TGTGCCAGCAGTGATCAGGCTGCGCAGTATTTT
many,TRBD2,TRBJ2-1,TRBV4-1,CASRLVLAGVSNEQFF,TGCGCCAGCAGACTAGTTCTAGCGGGAGTTTCCAATGAGCAGTTCTTC